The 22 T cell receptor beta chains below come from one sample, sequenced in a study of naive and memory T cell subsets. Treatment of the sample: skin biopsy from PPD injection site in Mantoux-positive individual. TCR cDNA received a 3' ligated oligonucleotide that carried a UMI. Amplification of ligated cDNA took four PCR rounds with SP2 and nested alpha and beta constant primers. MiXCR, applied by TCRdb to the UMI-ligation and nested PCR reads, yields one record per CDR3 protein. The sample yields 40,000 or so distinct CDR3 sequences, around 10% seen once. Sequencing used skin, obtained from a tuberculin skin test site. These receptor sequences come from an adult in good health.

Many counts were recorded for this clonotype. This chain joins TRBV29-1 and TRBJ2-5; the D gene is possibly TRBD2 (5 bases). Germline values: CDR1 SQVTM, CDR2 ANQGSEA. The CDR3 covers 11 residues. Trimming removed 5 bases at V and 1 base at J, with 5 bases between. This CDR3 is CSVSGQETQYF. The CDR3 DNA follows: TGCAGCGTTAGCGGCCAAGAGACCCAGTACTTC.

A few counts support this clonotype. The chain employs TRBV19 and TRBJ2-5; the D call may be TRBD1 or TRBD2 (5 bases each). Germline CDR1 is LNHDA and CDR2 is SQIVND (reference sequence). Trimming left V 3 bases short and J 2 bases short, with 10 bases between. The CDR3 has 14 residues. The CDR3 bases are TGTGCCAGTAGTATTGGGGGTAGGCAAGAGACCCAGTACTTC. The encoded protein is CASSIGGRQETQYF.

CDR3 amino acids: CASSTQRRGLAGGPRTDTQYF. CDR3 in DNA: TGTGCCAGCAGCACCCAGCGCCGGGGACTAGCGGGGGGTCCGCGCACAGATACGCAGTATTTT. The genes are TRBV6-5 and TRBJ2-3; 15 bases agree with TRBD2. V lost 6 bases and J lost 1; bases outside the gene matches: 17. Germline V gives CDR1 MNHEY, CDR2 SVGAGI. There are 21 residues in the CDR3.

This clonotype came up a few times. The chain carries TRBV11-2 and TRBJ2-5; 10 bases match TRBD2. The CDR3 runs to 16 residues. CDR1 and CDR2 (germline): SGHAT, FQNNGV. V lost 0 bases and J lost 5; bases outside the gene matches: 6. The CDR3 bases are TGTGCCAGCAGCTTAGATATGACGGGACTAGCGGAGACCCAGTACTTC. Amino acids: CASSLDMTGLAETQYF.

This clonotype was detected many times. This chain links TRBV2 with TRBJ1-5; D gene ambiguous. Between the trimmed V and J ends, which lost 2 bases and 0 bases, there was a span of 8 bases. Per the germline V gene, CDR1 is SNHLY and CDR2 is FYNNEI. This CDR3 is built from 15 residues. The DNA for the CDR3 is TGTGCCAGCAGTGAATTTAAATATAGCAATCAGCCCCAGCATTTT. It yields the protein CASSEFKYSNQPQHF.

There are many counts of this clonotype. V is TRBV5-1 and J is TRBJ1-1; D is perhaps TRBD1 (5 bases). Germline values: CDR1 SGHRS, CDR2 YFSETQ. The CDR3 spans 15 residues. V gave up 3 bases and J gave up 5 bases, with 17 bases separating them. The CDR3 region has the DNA TGCGCCAGCAGCTCCTCCCTCCCCCAGGGTACTGAAGCTTTCTTT. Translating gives CASSSSLPQGTEAFF.

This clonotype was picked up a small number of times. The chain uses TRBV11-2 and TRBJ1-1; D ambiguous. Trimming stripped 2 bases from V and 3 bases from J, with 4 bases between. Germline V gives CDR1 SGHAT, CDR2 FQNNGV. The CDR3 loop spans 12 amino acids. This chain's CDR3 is CASSLSHTEAFF. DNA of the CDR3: TGTGCCAGCAGCTTATCCCACACTGAAGCTTTCTTT.

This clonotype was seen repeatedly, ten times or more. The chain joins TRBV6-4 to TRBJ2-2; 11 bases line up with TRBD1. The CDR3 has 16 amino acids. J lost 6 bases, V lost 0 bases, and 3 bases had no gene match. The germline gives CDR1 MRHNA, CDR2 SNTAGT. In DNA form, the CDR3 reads TGTGCCAGCAGTGACTCGCCGGGACAGGGGGCCGGGGAGCTGTTTTTT. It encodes CASSDSPGQGAGELFF.

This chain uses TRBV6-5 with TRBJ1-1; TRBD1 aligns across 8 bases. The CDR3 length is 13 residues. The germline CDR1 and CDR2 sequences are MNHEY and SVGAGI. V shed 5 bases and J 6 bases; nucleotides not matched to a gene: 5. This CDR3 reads CASSPTGAPEAFF. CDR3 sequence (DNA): TGTGCCAGCAGTCCGACAGGGGCCCCTGAAGCTTTCTTT.

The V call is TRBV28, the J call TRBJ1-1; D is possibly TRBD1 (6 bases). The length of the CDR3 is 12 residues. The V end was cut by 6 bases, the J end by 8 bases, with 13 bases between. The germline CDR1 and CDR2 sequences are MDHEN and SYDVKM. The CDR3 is CASRIGGMEAFF. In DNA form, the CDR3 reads TGTGCCAGCAGAATAGGGGGGATGGAAGCTTTCTTT.

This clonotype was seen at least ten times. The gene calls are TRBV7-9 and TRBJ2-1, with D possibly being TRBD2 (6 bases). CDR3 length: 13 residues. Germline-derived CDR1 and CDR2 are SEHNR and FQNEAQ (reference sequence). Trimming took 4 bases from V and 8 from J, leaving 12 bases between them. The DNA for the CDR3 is TGTGCCAGCAGCTACCTGTCTAGCGATGAGCAGTTCTTC. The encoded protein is CASSYLSSDEQFF.

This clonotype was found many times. CDR3 protein: CASSQDRVNEAFF. The CDR3, as DNA: TGTGCCAGCAGCCAGGACAGGGTAAATGAAGCTTTCTTT. The rearrangement links TRBV7-3 to TRBJ1-1; 8 bases are a match to TRBD1. V lost 5 bases, J lost 7 bases, and 6 bases stayed unmatched. The germline V gene has CDR1 SGHTA and CDR2 FQGTGA. CDR3 length equals 13 residues. The full variable domain, in which reference TRBV7-3 and TRBJ1-1 provide the parts outside the CDR3, is GAGVSQTPSNKVTEKGKYVELRCDPISGHTALYWYRQSLGQGPEFLIYFQGTGAADDSGLPNDRFFAVRPEGSVSTLKIQRTERGDSAVYLCASSQDRVNEAFFGQGTRLTVV.

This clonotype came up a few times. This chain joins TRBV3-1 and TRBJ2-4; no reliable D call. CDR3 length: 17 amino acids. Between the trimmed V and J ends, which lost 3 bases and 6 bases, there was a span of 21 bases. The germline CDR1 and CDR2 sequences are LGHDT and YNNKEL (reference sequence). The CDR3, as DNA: TGTGCCAGCAGCCATTTCCAGAGACGCGGACGCTTAAACATTCAGTACTTC. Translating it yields CASSHFQRRGRLNIQYF.

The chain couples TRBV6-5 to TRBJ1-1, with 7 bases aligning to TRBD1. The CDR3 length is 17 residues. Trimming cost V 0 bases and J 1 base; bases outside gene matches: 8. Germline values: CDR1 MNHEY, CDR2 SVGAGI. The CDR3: CASSYSRGANSNTEAFF. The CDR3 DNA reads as TGTGCCAGCAGTTACTCCAGGGGGGCGAACTCGAACACTGAAGCTTTCTTT.

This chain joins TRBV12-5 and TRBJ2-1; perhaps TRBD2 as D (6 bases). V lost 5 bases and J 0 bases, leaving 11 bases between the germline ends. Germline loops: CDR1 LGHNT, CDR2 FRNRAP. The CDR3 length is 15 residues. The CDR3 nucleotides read TGTGCTAGTGGTCCCCCGGGGGACTCCTACAATGAGCAGTTCTTC. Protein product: CASGPPGDSYNEQFF.

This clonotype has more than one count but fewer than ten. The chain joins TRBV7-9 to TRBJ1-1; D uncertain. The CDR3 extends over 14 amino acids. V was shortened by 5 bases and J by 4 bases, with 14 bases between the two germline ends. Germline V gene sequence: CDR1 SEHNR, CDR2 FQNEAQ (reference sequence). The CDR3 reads CASSPPGIFTEAFF. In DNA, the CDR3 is TGTGCCAGCAGCCCACCTGGCATATTCACTGAAGCTTTCTTT.

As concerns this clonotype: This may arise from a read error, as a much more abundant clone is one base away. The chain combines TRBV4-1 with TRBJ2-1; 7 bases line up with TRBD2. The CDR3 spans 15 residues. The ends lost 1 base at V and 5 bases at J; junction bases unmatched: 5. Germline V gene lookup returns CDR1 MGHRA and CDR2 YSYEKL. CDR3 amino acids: CASSQGLAEDNEQFF. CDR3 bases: TGCGCCAGCAGCCAAGGGCTAGCGGAGGACAATGAGCAGTTCTTC.

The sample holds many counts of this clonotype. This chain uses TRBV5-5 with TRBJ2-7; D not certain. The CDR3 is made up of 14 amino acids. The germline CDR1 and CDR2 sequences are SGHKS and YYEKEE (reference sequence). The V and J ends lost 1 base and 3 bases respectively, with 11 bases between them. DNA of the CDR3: TGTGCCAGCAGCTTGACAGCTTCGGGCTACGAGCAGTACTTC. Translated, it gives CASSLTASGYEQYF.

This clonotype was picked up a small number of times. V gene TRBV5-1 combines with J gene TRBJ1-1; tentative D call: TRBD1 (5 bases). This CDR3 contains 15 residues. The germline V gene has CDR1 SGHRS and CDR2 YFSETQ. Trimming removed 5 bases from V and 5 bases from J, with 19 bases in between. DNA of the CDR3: TGCGCCAGCAGAGGGGCCCTCGTTAGTGGAACTGAAGCTTTCTTT. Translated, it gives CASRGALVSGTEAFF.

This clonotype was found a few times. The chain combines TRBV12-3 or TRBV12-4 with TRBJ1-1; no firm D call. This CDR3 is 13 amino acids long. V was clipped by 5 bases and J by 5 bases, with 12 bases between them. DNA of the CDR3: TGTGCCAGCAGTCCTCTCTTGGGGACTGAAGCTTTCTTT. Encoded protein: CASSPLLGTEAFF.

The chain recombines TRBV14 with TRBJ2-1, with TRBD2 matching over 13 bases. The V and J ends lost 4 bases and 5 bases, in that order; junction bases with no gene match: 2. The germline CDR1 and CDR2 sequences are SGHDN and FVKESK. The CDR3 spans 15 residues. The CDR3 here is CASSRTSGSHNEQFF. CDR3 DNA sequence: TGTGCCAGCAGCCGGACTAGCGGGAGTCACAATGAGCAGTTCTTC.

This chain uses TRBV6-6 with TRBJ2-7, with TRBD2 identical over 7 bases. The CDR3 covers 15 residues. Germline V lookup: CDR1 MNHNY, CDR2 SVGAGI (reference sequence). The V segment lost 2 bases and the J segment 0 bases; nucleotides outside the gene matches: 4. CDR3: CASSYGRGSSYEQYF. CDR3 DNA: TGTGCCAGCAGTTACGGGCGGGGGAGCTCCTACGAGCAGTACTTC.